This T cell receptor (beta chain) was recovered during a study of T cells after yellow fever vaccination. Study results and caveats: Abundant bulk-derived clonotypes could contaminate FACS-sorted repertoires. Once the booster was given, most primary-vaccination clones reappeared, at over 95% for CD4 and more than 85% for CD8.

This clonotype was found many times. Its antigen is not known. A process of 5'RACE template switching, which added a universal primer site and UMIs, was used to make TCR cDNA. MiXCR, run by TCRdb on the 5' RACE reads, gives a single entry per CDR3 protein. This sample yields 140,000 to 150,000 distinct CDR3 sequences, of which more than 6.5% are seen a single time; approximately 0.67% belongs to the top ten. The germline gives CDR1 SGDLS, CDR2 YYNGEE. Trimming removed 4 bases from V and 3 bases from J, with 14 bases in between. The CDR3 extends over 14 amino acids. This receptor was taken from a man younger than 40 who received the YFV17D yellow fever vaccine. The sequencing here drew on CD4+ T cells sorted from PBMCs, taken 10 days after the yellow fever booster vaccination. This chain joins TRBV9 and TRBJ2-7, with D possibly matching TRBD2 (5 bases). The CDR3 DNA sequence: TGTGCCAGCAGCCCCGGGAATGGTCGCTACGAGCAGTACTTC. Translation: CASSPGNGRYEQYF.